The 14 T cell receptor beta chains in this list originate from one sample, sequenced in a study of T-cell memory formation after mild COVID-19. TCRdb re-analysed the 5' RACE reads in MiXCR, keeping a single row per CDR3 protein. The repertoire holds some 180,000 distinct CDR3 sequences, with 10% to 15% as singletons. The sequenced sample consisted of PBMCs or a T cell subset sorted from them (not recorded which). Receptors originate from a man between 18 and 35 years old who had mild COVID-19 (a few samples of this study predate the infection). Cell type and time point are not known.

The chain recombines TRBV12-3 or TRBV12-4 with TRBJ1-2; D is perhaps TRBD1 (5 bases). V lost 3 bases, J lost 8 bases, and 10 bases lay in between. The CDR3 has 12 amino acids. The CDR3 DNA follows: TGTGCCAGCAGTTTCTCGACAGAGGGCTACACCTTC. This sequence encodes CASSFSTEGYTF.

This chain uses TRBV20-1 with TRBJ2-3; 7 bases fit TRBD2. The CDR3 runs to 15 residues. The junction had 11 bases not matched to a gene; V was cut back by 6 bases and J by 2 bases. The germline V gene has CDR1 DFQATT and CDR2 SNEGSKA (reference sequence). In DNA form, the CDR3 reads TGCAGTGCCCCAGCGGGCGGGGGATACACAGATACGCAGTATTTT. Its translation is CSAPAGGGYTDTQYF.

This clonotype was counted only a few times. The rearrangement joins TRBV18 to TRBJ2-5; 11 bases agree with TRBD2. With V trimmed by 5 bases and J by 7 bases, 12 bases remained unmatched. Germline CDR1 is KGHSH and CDR2 is LQKENI. The length of the CDR3 is 16 residues. The CDR3 DNA follows: TGTGCCAGCTCAGTCCCGGGGACTAGCGGTTCCCGGACCCAGTACTTC. Its protein is CASSVPGTSGSRTQYF.

A few counts support this clonotype. CDR3 sequence reads: CASSPGGGGDQPQHF. As DNA, the CDR3 is TGTGCCAGCAGCCCGGGGGGGGGCGGAGATCAGCCCCAGCATTTT. This chain links TRBV7-2 with TRBJ1-5; TRBD1 might be the D (6 bases). The germline V gene has CDR1 SGHTA and CDR2 FQGNSA. The V end lost 5 bases, the J end lost 5 bases, and 16 bases lay between the germline ends. The CDR3 is made up of 15 amino acids.

This clonotype was seen ten or more times. This chain links TRBV6-2 or TRBV6-3 with TRBJ1-5; D perhaps matches TRBD1 (5 bases). Trimming took 6 bases from V and 4 from J, leaving 13 bases between them. CDR1 is MNHEY, CDR2 SVGEGT, per germline. This CDR3 is built from 14 residues. CDR3 coding DNA: TGTGCCAGCAGCTACGGGGGATGGAATCAGCCCCAGCATTTT. Protein product: CASSYGGWNQPQHF.

Written as DNA, the CDR3 is TGTGCCAGCAGCTTCTGGACAAGCTCCCTCCACTTT. Protein: CASSFWTSSLHF. The chain is built from TRBV7-2 and TRBJ1-6; possible D gene TRBD1, 5 bases. The length of the CDR3 is 12 residues. V was pared by 3 bases and J by 14 bases, with 11 bases between. CDR1 and CDR2 (germline): SGHTA, FQGNSA. Drawing the rest from reference TRBV7-2 and TRBJ1-6, the complete variable domain is GAGVSQSPSNKVTEKGKDVELRCDPISGHTALYWYRQSLGQGLEFLIYFQGNSAPDKSGLPSDRFSAERTGGSVSTLTIQRTQQEDSAVYLCASSFWTSSLHFGNGTRLTVT.

The chain carries TRBV12-3 or TRBV12-4 and TRBJ2-6; TRBD1 matches at 10 bases. This CDR3 has 17 amino acids. V gave up 5 bases and J gave up 0 bases; unmatched junction bases: 4. DNA for the CDR3: TGTGCCAGCAGTCCGGGACAGGGGCGCTCTGGGGCCAACGTCCTGACTTTC. Translating it yields CASSPGQGRSGANVLTF.

This clonotype came up a few times. V gene TRBV29-1 combines with J gene TRBJ2-1; either TRBD1 or TRBD2 may fit D (7 bases each). V dropped 7 bases and J dropped 7 bases, with 20 bases sitting between them. Germline V CDR1 and CDR2: SQVTM, ANQGSEA. The CDR3 is 14 amino acids. DNA for the CDR3: TGCAGCGCCCAGGGGGGGCAGGGTTTGAATGAGCAGTTCTTC. It is translated as CSAQGGQGLNEQFF.

This sequence joins TRBV27 and TRBJ1-2, with a tentative D call TRBD1 (5 bases). CDR1 is MNHEY, CDR2 SMNVEV, per germline (reference sequence). The CDR3 contains 11 residues. Trimming shortened V by 7 bases and J by 8 bases, and 11 bases separated the two germline ends. CDR3 DNA sequence: TGTGCCAGCAAGGGGAACAGGGGCTACACCTTC. Translated: CASKGNRGYTF.

The V gene is TRBV7-2, the J gene TRBJ2-7; D possibly corresponds to TRBD2 (6 bases). Trimming left V 0 bases short and J 0 bases short, with 6 bases between. CDR3 length: 14 amino acids. The germline gives CDR1 SGHTA, CDR2 FQGNSA. Here the CDR3 DNA reads TGTGCCAGCAGCTTAGCCGGGGGCTCCTACGAGCAGTACGTC. Translating it yields CASSLAGGSYEQYV.

This clonotype was detected ten times or more. The rearrangement joins TRBV30 to TRBJ1-5; no clear D. This CDR3 contains 13 residues. Trimming stripped 3 bases from V and 5 bases from J, with 11 bases between. Germline CDR1 GTSNPN, CDR2 SVGIG (reference sequence). This CDR3 reads CAWRGSDYQPQHF. Here the CDR3 DNA reads TGTGCCTGGAGAGGCAGCGACTATCAGCCCCAGCATTTT.

This chain connects TRBV5-5 to TRBJ2-1; the D gene could be TRBD1 or TRBD2 (6 bases each). Germline V gene sequence: CDR1 SGHKS, CDR2 YYEKEE (reference sequence). This CDR3 has 14 amino acids. The ends were cut back, 7 bases at V and 2 bases at J, with 13 bases in the middle. DNA of the CDR3: TGTGCCAGCCCCCTGGAGGGGGCCTACAATGAGCAGTTCTTC. It encodes CASPLEGAYNEQFF.

The chain employs TRBV24-1 and TRBJ1-2; TRBD1 matches at 9 bases. J gave up 4 bases and V 4 bases, and 9 bases lay outside the gene matches. Germline values: CDR1 KGHDR, CDR2 SFDVKD. This CDR3 contains 16 residues. CDR3 sequence reads: CATSDSPGQGFYGYTF. The CDR3 coding sequence is TGTGCCACCAGTGACTCCCCGGGACAGGGATTCTATGGCTACACCTTC.

The J gene is TRBJ1-5, the V gene TRBV5-5; a weak D match, TRBD1 (5 bases). Looked up from germline, CDR1 is SGHKS and CDR2 is YYEKEE (reference sequence). V was trimmed by 0 bases and J by 7 bases, leaving 17 bases between them. The CDR3 totals 16 residues. The CDR3 loop reads CASSLDGVGQGQPQHF. CDR3 DNA sequence: TGTGCCAGCAGCTTGGATGGCGTCGGCCAGGGCCAGCCCCAGCATTTT.